Presented here are 27 T cell receptor beta chains from one specimen sequenced in a study of blood T cells in healthy people across ages. Alongside a J-beta primer mix, a sample-barcoded 5' primer served in a second PCR lasting about 6 to 11 cycles. MiXCR, run by TCRdb on the 5' RACE reads, gives a single entry per CDR3 protein. Counted here are about 1.8 million distinct CDR3 sequences, roughly 50% occurring once; the ten biggest clones make up approximately 2.1%. The sequenced sample was blood. The receptors come from a woman between 40 and 50 years old in good health.

The chain uses TRBV25-1 and TRBJ1-5; 9 positions agree with TRBD1. The junction had 5 bases not matched to a gene; V was cut back by 3 bases and J by 5 bases. This CDR3 spans 15 amino acids. Germline assignment: CDR1 MGHDK and CDR2 SYGVNS. CDR3 bases: TGTGCCAGCAGTGATACCCGGACAGGGGATCAGCCCCAGCATTTT. This sequence encodes CASSDTRTGDQPQHF.

This chain joins TRBV4-2 and TRBJ1-2; TRBD1 matches 7 bases. This CDR3 contains 17 residues. Germline V CDR1 and CDR2: LGHNA, YNFKEQ. Trimming took 0 bases from V and 3 from J; bases not matched to a gene: 10. The CDR3 is CASSQEWDSATDYGYTF. The CDR3 nucleotides read TGTGCCAGCAGCCAAGAATGGGACAGTGCAACCGACTATGGCTACACCTTC.

The chain recombines TRBV12-3 or TRBV12-4 with TRBJ1-1; maybe TRBD1 (5 bases). The CDR3 totals 15 residues. The V gene lost 6 bases and the J gene lost 0 bases, with 14 bases spanning the gap. CDR3: CASSSQGAVNTEAFF. For the CDR3, the DNA is TGTGCCAGCAGCTCACAAGGGGCGGTGAACACTGAAGCTTTCTTT.

This CDR3 reads CASSQRGGLYTQYF. The DNA for the CDR3 is TGTGCCAGCAGCCAGCGGGGGGGACTGTATACGCAGTATTTT. The rearrangement uses TRBV28 and TRBJ2-3, with 10 positions matching TRBD2. Unmatched junction bases numbered 7, after V lost 6 bases and J lost 7 bases. CDR3 length: 14 residues. CDR1 and CDR2 from the germline V gene are MDHEN and SYDVKM.

This clonotype has more than one count but fewer than ten. This chain joins TRBV7-2 and TRBJ2-5, with 7 bases fitting TRBD2. The V gene end was trimmed by 5 bases and the J gene end by 0 bases; junction bases not matched to a gene: 9. Germline V gene lookup returns CDR1 SGHTA and CDR2 FQGNSA. The CDR3 has 16 residues. The CDR3 is CASSPAGGRHQETQYF. CDR3 DNA sequence: TGTGCCAGCAGCCCCGCTGGCGGGAGACACCAAGAGACCCAGTACTTC.

The chain joins TRBV6-6 to TRBJ1-5; 10 bases align to TRBD1. This CDR3 comprises 16 residues. V was pared by 6 bases and J by 0 bases, with 5 bases of the junction left unmatched. Germline lookup yields CDR1 MNHNY and CDR2 SVGAGI (reference sequence). As DNA, the CDR3 is TGTGCCAGCAGACACGACAGGGGGCTTAGCAATCAGCCCCAGCATTTT. Its translation: CASRHDRGLSNQPQHF.

The rearrangement uses TRBV28 and TRBJ2-7; 15 bases line up with TRBD2. The CDR3 has 21 residues. V lost 2 bases and J lost 0; bases outside the gene matches: 14. CDR1 and CDR2 (germline): MDHEN, SYDVKM. The CDR3 protein is CASSLVVNAGTSGGNSYEQYF. The CDR3 nucleotides are TGTGCCAGCAGTTTAGTGGTAAATGCGGGGACTAGCGGGGGGAACTCCTACGAGCAGTACTTC.

This clonotype was seen only a few times. V gene TRBV5-6 combines with J gene TRBJ1-2, with a weak D call TRBD1 (6 bases). Between the trimmed V and J ends, which lost 1 base and 2 bases, there was a span of 12 bases. Germline V lookup: CDR1 SGHDT, CDR2 YYEEEE. This CDR3 region has 15 residues. This chain's CDR3 is CASSLTRDTNYGYTF. CDR3 nucleotides: TGTGCCAGCAGCTTGACCCGGGACACCAACTATGGCTACACCTTC.

V gene TRBV7-2 combines with J gene TRBJ1-2; maybe TRBD1 (5 bases). This CDR3 spans 13 amino acids. The V and J ends lost 7 bases and 5 bases respectively, with 14 bases between them. CDR1 and CDR2 (germline): SGHTA, FQGNSA. CDR3 nucleotide sequence: TGTGCCAGCACCACAGGAGCATTTTATGGCTACACCTTC. It is translated as CASTTGAFYGYTF.

The J gene is TRBJ2-4, the V gene TRBV9; TRBD1 aligns across 9 bases. The J call is uncertain, as TRBJ2-7 better fits the DNA end. This CDR3 contains 15 residues. CDR1 and CDR2 from the germline V gene are SGDLS and YYNGEE. CDR3: CASSVAWTGDYEQYF. CDR3 nucleotides: TGTGCCAGCAGCGTAGCGTGGACAGGGGACTACGAGCAGTACTTC.

This clonotype has just a few counts. The V call is TRBV6-6, the J call TRBJ2-5; TRBD1 aligns across 7 bases. The length of the CDR3 is 16 residues. Germline values: CDR1 MNHNY, CDR2 SVGAGI (reference sequence). Trimming cost V 4 bases and J 0 bases; bases outside gene matches: 8. CDR3 sequence (DNA): TGTGCCAGCAGTTCCGGACAGGCACTGTACCAAGAGACCCAGTACTTC. Its translation is CASSSGQALYQETQYF.

V usage is TRBV27 and J usage is TRBJ2-3, with TRBD2 matching 11 bases. Germline CDR1 is MNHEY and CDR2 is SMNVEV (reference sequence). Losses at the gene ends were 3 bases for V and 7 bases for J; bases not matched to a gene: 6. This CDR3 contains 15 residues. As DNA, the CDR3 is TGTGCCAGCAGTTTTACTAGCGGGGGAGGATATACGCAGTATTTT. Encoded protein: CASSFTSGGGYTQYF.

The chain joins TRBV7-2 to TRBJ2-5; D is perhaps TRBD1 or TRBD2 (5 bases each). CDR3 size: 13 residues. Germline loops: CDR1 SGHTA, CDR2 FQGNSA. The ends were cut back, 5 bases at V and 6 bases at J, with 13 bases in the middle. In DNA, the CDR3 is TGTGCCAGCAGCCCATGGGGGAGCAAGACCCAGTACTTC. It yields the protein CASSPWGSKTQYF.

This clonotype was counted a few times. The chain links TRBV6-2 or TRBV6-3 to TRBJ2-5; possible D gene TRBD2, 5 bases. Judging by the DNA end, TRBJ2-7 fits better; the J call may be wrong. This CDR3 is 14 amino acids long. Germline CDR1 is MNHEY and CDR2 is SVGEGT. The CDR3 reads CAVKFARVAYEQYF. In nucleotides, the CDR3 is TGTGCCGTCAAATTTGCGAGGGTAGCATACGAGCAGTACTTC.

This clonotype was observed a handful of times. The junction does not match germline at one end; this may be a read error. The chain has TRBV4-2 and TRBJ1-6; 7 nucleotides line up with TRBD1. From germline, CDR1 is LGHNA and CDR2 YNFKEQ. The CDR3 is 15 amino acids. CDR3 sequence: CASSLRGQNNSPLHF. CDR3 DNA sequence: TGTGCCAGTAGCCTCAGGGGACAGAATAATTCACCCCTCCACTTT.

CDR3 sequence (DNA): TGTGCCAGCAGTTACCGTATGACAGGGGGTAGGAAAGCCAAAAACATTCAGTACTTC. Its protein product is CASSYRMTGGRKAKNIQYF. This chain connects TRBV6-5 to TRBJ2-4; 9 positions match TRBD1. V dropped 2 bases and J dropped 0; count of bases not matched to a gene: 11. CDR1 is MNHEY, CDR2 SVGAGI, per germline. The CDR3 is 19 residues long.

This clonotype came up a few times. The chain employs TRBV12-3 or TRBV12-4 and TRBJ2-1; TRBD1 or TRBD2 may be the D gene (5 bases each). V shed 6 bases and J shed 4 bases, with 19 bases lying between them. This CDR3 contains 16 residues. DNA of the CDR3: TGTGCCAGCAGCCAGACGGTTGAGGGGCCGTACAATGAGCAGTTCTTC. Translation gives CASSQTVEGPYNEQFF.

The V gene is TRBV7-2, the J gene TRBJ1-1; 8 nucleotides agree with TRBD1. V trimming: 5 bases; J trimming: 4 bases; junction bases outside the gene matches: 9. This CDR3 is built from 15 residues. Germline loops: CDR1 SGHTA, CDR2 FQGNSA. This CDR3 reads CASSPWTGRSTEAFF. CDR3 DNA: TGTGCCAGCAGCCCTTGGACAGGGAGGTCCACTGAAGCTTTCTTT. Full variable domain (rest looked up from reference TRBV7-2 and TRBJ1-1): GAGVSQSPSNKVTEKGKDVELRCDPISGHTALYWYRQSLGQGLEFLIYFQGNSAPDKSGLPSDRFSAERTGGSVSTLTIQRTQQEDSAVYLCASSPWTGRSTEAFFGQGTRLTVV.

The chain joins TRBV4-1 to TRBJ2-1, with a tentative D call TRBD2 (6 bases). TRBJ2-7 matches the DNA end more closely, so the J call is doubtful. Germline V gene lookup returns CDR1 MGHRA and CDR2 YSYEKL. The CDR3 is 17 residues long. Written as DNA, the CDR3 is TGCGCCAGCAGCCAAGATGGGGCGGGATTCGTTTACAATGAGCAGTACTTC. Translation gives CASSQDGAGFVYNEQYF.

DNA for the CDR3: TGTGCCAGCAGCCAATCCGCGACTGGTATCAATGAGCAGTTCTTC. This translates into CASSQSATGINEQFF. The V call is TRBV3-1, the J call TRBJ2-1, with unresolved D. V was pared by 2 bases and J by 6 bases, with 14 bases between. CDR3 length: 15 amino acids. Germline assignment: CDR1 LGHDT and CDR2 YNNKEL (reference sequence).

The gene calls are TRBV27 and TRBJ2-5; 11 positions agree with TRBD2. CDR3 length equals 13 residues. Losses at the gene ends were 7 bases for V and 5 bases for J; bases not matched to a gene: 3. From germline, CDR1 is MNHEY and CDR2 SMNVEV (reference sequence). The CDR3 loop reads CASTSGGTETQYF. CDR3 bases: TGTGCCAGCACTAGCGGGGGGACGGAGACCCAGTACTTC.

V usage is TRBV20-1 and J usage is TRBJ1-6; the match to TRBD1 covers 7 bases. Germline CDR1 DFQATT, CDR2 SNEGSKA (reference sequence). The CDR3 totals 16 residues. V shed 7 bases and J 9 bases; nucleotides not matched to a gene: 18. Here the CDR3 reads CSGKVQGSQSGSPLHF. As DNA, the CDR3 is TGCAGTGGGAAAGTACAGGGGAGCCAGTCGGGTTCACCCCTCCACTTT.

This clonotype was observed once. The chain's CDR3 is CASSPNSLSYEQYF. CDR3 sequence (DNA): TGTGCCAGCAGTCCAAACAGTCTCTCCTACGAGCAGTACTTC. The chain carries TRBV6-5 and TRBJ2-7; no reliable D call. CDR3 size: 14 residues. From germline, CDR1 is MNHEY and CDR2 SVGAGI. V was clipped by 5 bases and J by 0 bases, with 11 bases between them.

This clonotype was seen at least ten times. The CDR3 sequence is CASSLQRSYEQYF. CDR3 DNA: TGCGCCAGCAGCCTTCAGCGGTCCTACGAGCAGTACTTC. This chain links TRBV4-1 with TRBJ2-7; D might be TRBD2 (5 bases). CDR1 is MGHRA, CDR2 YSYEKL, per germline. CDR3 size: 13 residues. V lost 4 bases, J lost 1 base, and 8 bases lay in between.

The chain couples TRBV3-1 to TRBJ2-3; D not certain. Trimming pared 2 bases from V and 3 bases from J, leaving 15 bases between. Looked up from germline, CDR1 is LGHDT and CDR2 is YNNKEL (reference sequence). This CDR3 has 16 residues. CDR3 sequence: CASSQIEKGWTDTQYF. The DNA of the CDR3 is TGTGCCAGCAGCCAAATCGAAAAGGGTTGGACAGATACGCAGTATTTT.

The chain couples TRBV20-1 to TRBJ2-1; 8 bases align to TRBD2. In germline, CDR1 is DFQATT, CDR2 SNEGSKA (reference sequence). Trimming cost V 0 bases and J 8 bases; bases outside gene matches: 12. The CDR3 extends over 16 amino acids. The CDR3 spells CSARDHSLAGYDEQFF. The DNA for the CDR3 is TGCAGTGCTAGAGACCATAGCTTAGCGGGGTACGATGAGCAGTTCTTC.

About this clonotype itself: This may arise from a read error, as a much more abundant clone is one base away. The chain combines TRBV4-2 with TRBJ2-7; TRBD1 or TRBD2 may be the D gene (5 bases each). The CDR3 is made up of 14 amino acids. V lost 7 bases and J 4 bases, leaving 17 bases between the germline ends. Germline V gene data show CDR1 as LGHNA and CDR2 as YNFKEQ. CDR3 nucleotides: TGTGCCAGCATCCAGGAACGGGACGGTTACGAGCAGTACTTC. Its protein is CASIQERDGYEQYF.